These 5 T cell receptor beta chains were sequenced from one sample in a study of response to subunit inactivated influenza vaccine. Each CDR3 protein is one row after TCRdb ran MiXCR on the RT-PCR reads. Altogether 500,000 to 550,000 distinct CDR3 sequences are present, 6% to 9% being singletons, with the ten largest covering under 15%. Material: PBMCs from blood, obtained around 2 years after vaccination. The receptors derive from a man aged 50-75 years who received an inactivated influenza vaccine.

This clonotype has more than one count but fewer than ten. The CDR3 sequence: CASSFGTGGVEQYF. CDR3 nucleotide sequence: TGTGCCAGCAGTTTTGGGACAGGGGGCGTCGAGCAGTACTTC. This chain uses TRBV6-5 with TRBJ2-7, with TRBD1 matching over 12 bases. J lost 6 bases, V lost 4 bases, and 4 bases had no gene match. This CDR3 has 14 amino acids. Looked up from germline, CDR1 is MNHEY and CDR2 is SVGAGI.

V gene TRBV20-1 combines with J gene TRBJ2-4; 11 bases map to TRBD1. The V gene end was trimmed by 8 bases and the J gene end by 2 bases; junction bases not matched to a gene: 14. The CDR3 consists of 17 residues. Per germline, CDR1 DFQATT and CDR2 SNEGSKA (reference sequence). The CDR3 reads CSRPGTGGLLSKNIQYF. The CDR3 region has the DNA TGCAGTCGCCCCGGGACAGGGGGTTTGCTGTCCAAAAACATTCAGTACTTC.

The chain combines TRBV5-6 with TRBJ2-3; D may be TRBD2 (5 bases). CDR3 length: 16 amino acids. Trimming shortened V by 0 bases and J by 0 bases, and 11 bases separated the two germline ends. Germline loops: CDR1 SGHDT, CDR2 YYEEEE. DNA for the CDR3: TGTGCCAGCAGCTTGGGACTAAAATATAGCACAGATACGCAGTATTTT. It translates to CASSLGLKYSTDTQYF.

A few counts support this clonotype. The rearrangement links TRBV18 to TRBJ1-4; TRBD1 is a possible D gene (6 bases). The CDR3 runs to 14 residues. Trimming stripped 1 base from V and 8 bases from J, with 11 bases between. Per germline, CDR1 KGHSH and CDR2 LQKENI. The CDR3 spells CASSPLRGGEKLFF. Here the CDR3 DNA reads TGTGCCAGCTCACCACTCAGGGGAGGAGAAAAACTGTTTTTT.

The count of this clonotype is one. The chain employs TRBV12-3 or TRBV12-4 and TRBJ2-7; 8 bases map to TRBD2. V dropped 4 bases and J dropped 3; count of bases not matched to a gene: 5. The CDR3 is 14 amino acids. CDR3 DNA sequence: TGTGCCAGCAGTTCGGGGGGGATCGACTACGAGCAGTACTTC. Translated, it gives CASSSGGIDYEQYF.